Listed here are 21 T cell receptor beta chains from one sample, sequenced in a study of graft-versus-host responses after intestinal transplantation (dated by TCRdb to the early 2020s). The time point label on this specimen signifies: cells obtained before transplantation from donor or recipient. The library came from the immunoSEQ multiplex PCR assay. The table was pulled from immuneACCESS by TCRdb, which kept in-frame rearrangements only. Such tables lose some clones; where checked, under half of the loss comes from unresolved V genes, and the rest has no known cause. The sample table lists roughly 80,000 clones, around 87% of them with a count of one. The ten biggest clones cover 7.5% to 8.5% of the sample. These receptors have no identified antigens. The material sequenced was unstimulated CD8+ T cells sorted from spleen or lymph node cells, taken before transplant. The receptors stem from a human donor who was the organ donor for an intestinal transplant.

Written as DNA, the CDR3 is TGTGCCAGCAGTGACGTAAATTCTCTGAGCCCAGATACGCAGTATTTT. Its protein is CASSDVNSLSPDTQYF. The gene calls are TRBV6-4 and TRBJ2-3; D unresolved. The CDR3 has 16 amino acids. Germline CDR1 MRHNA, CDR2 SNTAGT. V was trimmed by 2 bases and J by 4 bases, leaving 16 bases between them.

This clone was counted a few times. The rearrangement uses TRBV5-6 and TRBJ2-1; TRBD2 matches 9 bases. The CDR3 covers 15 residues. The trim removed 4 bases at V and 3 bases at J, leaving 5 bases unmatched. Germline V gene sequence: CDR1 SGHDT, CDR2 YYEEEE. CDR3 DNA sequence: TGTGCCAGCAGCCTGCTAGCGGGAATCTACAATGAGCAGTTCTTC. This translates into CASSLLAGIYNEQFF.

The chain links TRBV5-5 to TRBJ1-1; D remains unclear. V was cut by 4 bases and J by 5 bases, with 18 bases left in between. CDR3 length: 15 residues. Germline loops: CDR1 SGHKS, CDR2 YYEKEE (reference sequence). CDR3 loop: CASSRYRWYRTEAFF. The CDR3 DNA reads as TGTGCCAGCAGCCGCTATCGATGGTATAGGACTGAAGCTTTCTTT. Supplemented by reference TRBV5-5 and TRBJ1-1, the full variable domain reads DAGVTQSPTHLIKTRGQQVTLRCSPISGHKSVSWYQQVLGQGPQFIFQYYEKEERGRGNFPDRFSARQFPNYSSELNVNALLLGDSALYLCASSRYRWYRTEAFFGQGTRLTVV.

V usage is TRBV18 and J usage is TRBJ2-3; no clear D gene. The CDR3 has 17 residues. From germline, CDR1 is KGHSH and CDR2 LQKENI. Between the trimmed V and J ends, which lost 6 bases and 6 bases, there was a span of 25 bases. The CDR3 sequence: CASSPKTGEAWDDTQYF. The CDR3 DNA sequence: TGTGCCAGCTCCCCAAAAACCGGTGAGGCGTGGGATGATACGCAGTATTTT.

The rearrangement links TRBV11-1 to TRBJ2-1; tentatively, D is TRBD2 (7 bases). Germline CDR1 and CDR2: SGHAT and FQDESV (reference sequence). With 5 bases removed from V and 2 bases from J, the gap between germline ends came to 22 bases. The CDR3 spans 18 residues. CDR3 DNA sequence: TGTGCCAGCAGCCTGGCGGGAGTAAGGGGGGGCCCCTACAATGAGCAGTTCTTC. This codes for CASSLAGVRGGPYNEQFF. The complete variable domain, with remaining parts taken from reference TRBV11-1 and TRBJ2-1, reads EAEVAQSPRYKITEKSQAVAFWCDPISGHATLYWYRQILGQGPELLVQFQDESVVDDSQLPKDRFSAERLKGVDSTLKIQPAELGDSAMYLCASSLAGVRGGPYNEQFFGPGTRLTVL.

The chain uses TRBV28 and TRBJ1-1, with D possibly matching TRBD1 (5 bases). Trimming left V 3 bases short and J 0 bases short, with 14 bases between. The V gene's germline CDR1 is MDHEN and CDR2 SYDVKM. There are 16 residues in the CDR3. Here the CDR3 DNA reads TGTGCCAGCAGTTTTCTTGGGGCAACCTTGAACACTGAAGCTTTCTTT. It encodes CASSFLGATLNTEAFF.

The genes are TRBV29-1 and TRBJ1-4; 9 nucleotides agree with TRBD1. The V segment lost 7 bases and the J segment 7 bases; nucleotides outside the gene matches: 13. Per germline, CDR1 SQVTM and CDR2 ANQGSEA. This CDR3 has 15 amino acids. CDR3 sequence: CSGGDREVAREKLFF. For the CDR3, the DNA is TGCAGCGGGGGGGACAGGGAAGTTGCACGTGAAAAACTGTTTTTT. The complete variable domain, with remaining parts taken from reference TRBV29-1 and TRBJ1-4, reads SAVISQKPSRDICQRGTSLTIQCQVDSQVTMMFWYRQQPGQSLTLIATANQGSEATYESGFVIDKFPISRPNLTFSTLTVSNMSPEDSSIYLCSGGDREVAREKLFFGSGTQLSVL.

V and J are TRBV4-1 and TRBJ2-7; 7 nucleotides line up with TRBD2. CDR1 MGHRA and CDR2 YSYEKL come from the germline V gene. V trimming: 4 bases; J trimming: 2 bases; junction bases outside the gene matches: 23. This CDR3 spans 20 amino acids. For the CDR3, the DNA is TGCGCCAGCAGCCGGGGGAGGGCTACTTTAGATACTCAGAAGCCCTACGAGCAGTACTTC. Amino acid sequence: CASSRGRATLDTQKPYEQYF.

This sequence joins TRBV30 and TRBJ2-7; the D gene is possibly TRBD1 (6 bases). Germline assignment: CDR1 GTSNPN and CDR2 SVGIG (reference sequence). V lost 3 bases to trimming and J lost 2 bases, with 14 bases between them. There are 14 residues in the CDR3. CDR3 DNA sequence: TGTGCCTGGAGCGTAATGGGGGCCCCCTACGAGCAGTACTTC. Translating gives CAWSVMGAPYEQYF.

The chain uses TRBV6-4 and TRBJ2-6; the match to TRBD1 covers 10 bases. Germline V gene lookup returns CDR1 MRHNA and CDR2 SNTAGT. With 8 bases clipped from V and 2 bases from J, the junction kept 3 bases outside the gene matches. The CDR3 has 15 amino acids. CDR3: CASGQGGAGANVLTF. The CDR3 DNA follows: TGTGCCAGCGGACAGGGGGGGGCTGGGGCCAACGTCCTGACTTTC.

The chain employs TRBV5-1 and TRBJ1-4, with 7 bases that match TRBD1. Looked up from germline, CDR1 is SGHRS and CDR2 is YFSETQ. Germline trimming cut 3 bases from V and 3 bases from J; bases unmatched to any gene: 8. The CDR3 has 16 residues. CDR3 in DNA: TGCGCCAGCAGCTCTCGGGGACAGCGCCCTAATGAAAAACTGTTTTTT. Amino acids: CASSSRGQRPNEKLFF.

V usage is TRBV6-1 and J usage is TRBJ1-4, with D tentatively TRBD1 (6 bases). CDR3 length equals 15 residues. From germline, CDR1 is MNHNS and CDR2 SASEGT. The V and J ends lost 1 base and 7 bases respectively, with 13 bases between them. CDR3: CASSEGGGHIEKLFF. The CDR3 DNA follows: TGTGCCAGCAGTGAAGGGGGGGGGCACATTGAAAAACTGTTTTTT.

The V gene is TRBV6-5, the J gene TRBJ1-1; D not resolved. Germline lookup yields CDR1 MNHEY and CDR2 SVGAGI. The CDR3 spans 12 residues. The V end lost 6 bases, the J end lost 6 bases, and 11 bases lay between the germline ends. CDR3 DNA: TGTGCCAGCAGGACCTCCGGGTCTGAAGCTTTCTTT. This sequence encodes CASRTSGSEAFF.

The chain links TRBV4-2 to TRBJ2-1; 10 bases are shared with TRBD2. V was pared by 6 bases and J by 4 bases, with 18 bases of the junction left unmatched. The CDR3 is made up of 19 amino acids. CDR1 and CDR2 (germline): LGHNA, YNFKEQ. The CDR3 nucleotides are TGTGCCAGCAGTCCCGTCGAATCCCTAGCGGGGGCGGGGTACAATGAGCAGTTCTTC. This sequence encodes CASSPVESLAGAGYNEQFF.

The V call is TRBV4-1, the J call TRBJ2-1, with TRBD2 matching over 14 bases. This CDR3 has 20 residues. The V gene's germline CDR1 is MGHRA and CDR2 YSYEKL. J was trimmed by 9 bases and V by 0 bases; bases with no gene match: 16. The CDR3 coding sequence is TGCGCCAGCAGCCAAGATATTAGACTAGCGGGGGGGTGTAGCTTTTGTGAGCAGTTCTTC. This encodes CASSQDIRLAGGCSFCEQFF.

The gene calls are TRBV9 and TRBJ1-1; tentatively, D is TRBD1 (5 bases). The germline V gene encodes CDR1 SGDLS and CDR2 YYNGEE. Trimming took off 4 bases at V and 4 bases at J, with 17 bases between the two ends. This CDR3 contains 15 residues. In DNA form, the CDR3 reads TGTGCCAGCAGCTCCAGGGAAGGGGTGGGCACTGAAGCTTTCTTT. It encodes CASSSREGVGTEAFF.

Here the CDR3 DNA reads TGTGCCAGTAGCCCCGGGACAGGGGTCGGCGAGCAGTACTTC. It is translated as CASSPGTGVGEQYF. This sequence joins TRBV19 and TRBJ2-7, with 10 bases lining up with TRBD1. CDR1 LNHDA and CDR2 SQIVND come from the germline V gene (reference sequence). There are 14 residues in the CDR3. Trimming cost V 6 bases and J 6 bases; bases outside gene matches: 8.

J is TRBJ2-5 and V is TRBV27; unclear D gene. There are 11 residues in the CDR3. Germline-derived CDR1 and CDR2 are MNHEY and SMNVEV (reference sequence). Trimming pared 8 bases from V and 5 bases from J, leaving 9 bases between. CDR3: CASRFGETQYF. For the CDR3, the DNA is TGTGCCAGCCGCTTCGGGGAGACCCAGTACTTC.

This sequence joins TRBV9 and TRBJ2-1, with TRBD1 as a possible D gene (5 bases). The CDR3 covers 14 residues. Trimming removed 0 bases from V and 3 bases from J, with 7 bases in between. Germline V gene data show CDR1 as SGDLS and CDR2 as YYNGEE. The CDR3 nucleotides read TGTGCCAGCAGCGTAGGACAGAACTACAATGAGCAGTTCTTC. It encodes CASSVGQNYNEQFF.

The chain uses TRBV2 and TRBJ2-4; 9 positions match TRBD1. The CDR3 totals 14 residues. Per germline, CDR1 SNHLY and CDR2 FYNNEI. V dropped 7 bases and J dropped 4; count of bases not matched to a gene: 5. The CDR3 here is CASKGQGIKNIQYF. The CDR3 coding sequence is TGTGCCAGCAAAGGACAGGGGATAAAAAACATTCAGTACTTC. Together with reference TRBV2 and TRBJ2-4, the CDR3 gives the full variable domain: EPEVTQTPSHQVTQMGQEVILRCVPISNHLYFYWYRQILGQKVEFLVSFYNNEISEKSEIFDDQFSVERPDGSNFTLKIRSTKLEDSAMYFCASKGQGIKNIQYFGAGTRLSVL.

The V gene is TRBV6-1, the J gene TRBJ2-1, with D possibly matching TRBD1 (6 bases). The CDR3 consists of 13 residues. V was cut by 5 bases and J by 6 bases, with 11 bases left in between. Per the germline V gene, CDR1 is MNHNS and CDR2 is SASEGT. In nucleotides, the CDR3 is TGTGCCAGCAGTTTCACAGGGCTCAATGAGCAGTTCTTC. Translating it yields CASSFTGLNEQFF.